This T cell receptor (beta chain) was documented in a study of Graves' ophthalmopathy and Graves' hyperthyroidism. With regard to this clonotype: What it binds is not known.

Recruitment covered hyperthyroidism patients aged 18 to 65 whose new diagnosis was of under 2 months' duration. Using RNA transcripts, the TCR beta CDR3 regions were amplified. RT-PCR was first run with HTBI primers, then multiplex PCR in a second round. TCRdb reanalysed the multiplex PCR reads using MiXCR and keeps one entry per CDR3 protein. The sample consists of around 1,000,000 distinct CDR3 sequences, about two fifths of them appearing once. Study-level findings and limits: Sensitivity of about 90% and specificity of around 80% were achieved when a 13-signature model separated ophthalmopathy from stable hyperthyroidism. Among thyroid clonotypes expanded above 0.001 frequency, most also appeared in blood.

V gave up 1 base and J gave up 0 bases; unmatched junction bases: 13. There are 19 residues in the CDR3. Germline V gene data show CDR1 as SGHDT and CDR2 as YYEEEE. The chain links TRBV5-6 to TRBJ1-3; 7 nucleotides match TRBD1. This sequence originates from an adult man with Graves' hyperthyroidism. Sequenced input: peripheral blood or thyroid tissue (not recorded which). CDR3: CASSLPWGTAESSGNTIYF. CDR3 coding DNA: TGTGCCAGCAGCTTGCCTTGGGGGACAGCCGAGAGCTCTGGAAACACCATATATTTT.